These 28 T cell receptor beta chains share one sample of origin, sequenced in a study of blood T cells in healthy people across ages. Together with a sample-barcoded 5' primer, a J-beta primer mix was included in a second PCR lasting roughly 7 to 11 cycles. TCRdb re-derived calls from the 5' RACE reads in MiXCR, one entry per CDR3 protein. The sample holds some 1.5 million distinct CDR3 sequences, over 25% seen once. The sample comprised blood. The receptor set was obtained from a woman in her 30s in good health.

This clonotype was counted a few times. This sequence joins TRBV7-3 and TRBJ2-3; D tentatively reads TRBD1 or TRBD2 (7 bases each). The CDR3 sequence is 16 residues long. Per the germline V gene, CDR1 is SGHTA and CDR2 is FQGTGA. The V end lost 5 bases, the J end lost 3 bases, and 18 bases lay between the germline ends. This CDR3 reads CASSEGRGPETDTQYF. The CDR3 DNA sequence: TGTGCCAGCAGCGAAGGGAGGGGGCCTGAGACAGATACGCAGTATTTT.

This clonotype was counted ten times or more. The chain is built from TRBV20-1 and TRBJ1-4; the D gene is possibly TRBD1 (5 bases). CDR1 is DFQATT, CDR2 SNEGSKA, per germline (reference sequence). Trimming removed 3 bases from V and 5 bases from J, with 7 bases in between. The CDR3 runs to 12 residues. The CDR3 region has the DNA TGCAGTGCTAGTCGGGGGAATGAAAAACTGTTTTTT. Its translation is CSASRGNEKLFF.

The chain joins TRBV11-2 to TRBJ2-3; 9 bases align to TRBD2. There are 18 residues in the CDR3. J lost 0 bases, V lost 7 bases, and 14 bases had no gene match. The germline CDR1 and CDR2 sequences are SGHAT and FQNNGV. The CDR3 protein is CASTLEAGGSRSTDTQYF. The DNA of the CDR3 is TGTGCCAGCACCCTTGAGGCGGGGGGGTCCAGAAGCACAGATACGCAGTATTTT.

This chain uses TRBV5-1 with TRBJ1-2; a possible D gene is TRBD1 (6 bases). The CDR3 has 13 amino acids. Per germline, CDR1 SGHRS and CDR2 YFSETQ. The germline V and J ends were trimmed by 7 bases and 7 bases, with 17 bases remaining between them. The CDR3 nucleotides read TGCGCCAGCGGGGGCTCGGAAGTGGGTGGCTACACCTTC. Amino acids: CASGGSEVGGYTF.

The CDR3 bases are TGCAGTGCTCAGAGGTCCAGGAACTATGGCTACACCTTC. Protein product: CSAQRSRNYGYTF. The chain recombines TRBV20-1 with TRBJ1-2; no clear D. Trimming removed 5 bases from V and 2 bases from J, with 12 bases in between. CDR3 length: 13 amino acids. From germline, CDR1 is DFQATT and CDR2 SNEGSKA (reference sequence).

This clonotype was picked up a small number of times. The genes are TRBV10-3 and TRBJ2-1; no clear D. The J call may be in error: the DNA end matches TRBJ2-7 better. CDR1 ENHRY and CDR2 SYGVKD come from the germline V gene. This CDR3 spans 11 amino acids. The CDR3 sequence is CAISPNNEQYF. The CDR3 region has the DNA TGTGCCATCAGCCCGAACAATGAGCAGTACTTC.

This clonotype was observed at least ten times. This chain connects TRBV28 to TRBJ2-5; perhaps TRBD1 as D (5 bases). CDR1 and CDR2 from the germline V gene are MDHEN and SYDVKM. Trimming cost V 5 bases and J 3 bases, with 16 bases left between them. The CDR3 contains 15 residues. The CDR3 nucleotides are TGTGCCAGCAGTAAGGCTCAGGGCCGAGAAGAGACCCAGTACTTC. Translated, it gives CASSKAQGREETQYF.

Of note for this clonotype: A much larger clone differs by one base, so this may be a read error. The chain uses TRBV6-1 and TRBJ2-5; D might be TRBD1 (5 bases). V dropped 3 bases and J dropped 0 bases, with 11 bases sitting between them. The germline V gene has CDR1 MNHNS and CDR2 SASEGT. CDR3 length equals 15 residues. CDR3 coding DNA: TGTGCCAGCAGTGAGGTAAGGGGCAACCAAGAGACCCAGTACTTC. It is translated as CASSEVRGNQETQYF.

The V gene is TRBV6-5, the J gene TRBJ2-1; TRBD1 or TRBD2 may be the D gene (5 bases each). V was shortened by 9 bases and J by 8 bases, with 20 bases between the two germline ends. The V gene's germline CDR1 is MNHEY and CDR2 SVGAGI. This CDR3 contains 14 residues. The CDR3: CASKRGRGMDEQFF. The CDR3 DNA sequence: TGTGCCAGTAAAAGGGGCCGGGGTATGGATGAGCAGTTCTTC.

The rearrangement uses TRBV29-1 and TRBJ1-1; D uncertain. CDR3 length: 13 residues. The V end was cut by 5 bases, the J end by 4 bases, with 14 bases between. Per germline, CDR1 SQVTM and CDR2 ANQGSEA. CDR3 DNA sequence: TGCAGCGTTTGTCCCCTTCGGGTCACTGAAGCTTTCTTT. Encoded protein: CSVCPLRVTEAFF.

This chain links TRBV2 with TRBJ1-4; 8 bases match TRBD1. The length of the CDR3 is 15 residues. Germline CDR1 and CDR2: SNHLY and FYNNEI. The J segment lost 5 bases and the V segment lost 10 bases, leaving 12 bases of the junction unmatched. Here the CDR3 DNA reads TGTGCCAATACCCGGGACAGGCGACTCAATGAAAAACTGTTTTTT. It is translated as CANTRDRRLNEKLFF.

The chain employs TRBV5-1 and TRBJ2-5, with 7 bases matching TRBD2. This CDR3 region has 13 residues. In germline, CDR1 is SGHRS, CDR2 YFSETQ. J was trimmed by 1 base and V by 7 bases; bases with no gene match: 4. The CDR3: CASFAGVQETQYF. The CDR3 bases are TGCGCCAGCTTTGCGGGGGTCCAAGAGACCCAGTACTTC.

J is TRBJ1-2 and V is TRBV7-9; maybe TRBD1 (6 bases). The germline CDR1 and CDR2 sequences are SEHNR and FQNEAQ (reference sequence). V lost 2 bases to trimming and J lost 3 bases, with 13 bases between them. The CDR3 spans 15 residues. The CDR3 DNA sequence: TGTGCCAGCAGCTTACAAGGGGGAATGGACTATGGCTACACCTTC. Translation: CASSLQGGMDYGYTF.

The rearrangement joins TRBV6-2 or TRBV6-3 to TRBJ2-1; D remains ambiguous. Germline CDR1 MNHEY, CDR2 SVGEGT. The CDR3 runs to 15 residues. V lost 10 bases and J 1 base, leaving 17 bases between the germline ends. The CDR3 loop reads CATFSLGPSYNEQFF. The CDR3 DNA sequence: TGTGCCACCTTTTCTTTGGGTCCATCCTACAATGAGCAGTTCTTC.

This chain links TRBV27 with TRBJ1-1, with a weak D call TRBD1 (5 bases). There are 14 residues in the CDR3. Trimming left V 6 bases short and J 1 base short, with 12 bases between. CDR1 is MNHEY and CDR2 is SMNVEV in the germline V gene (reference sequence). CDR3 residues: CASSWGGRNTEAFF. The CDR3 DNA follows: TGTGCCAGCAGCTGGGGCGGGAGGAACACTGAAGCTTTCTTT.

This clonotype was found a few times. This chain links TRBV4-3 with TRBJ1-2; no firm D call. Per germline, CDR1 LGHNA and CDR2 YSLEER. The germline V and J ends were trimmed by 5 bases and 6 bases, with 10 bases remaining between them. The CDR3 totals 12 residues. In DNA form, the CDR3 reads TGCGCCAGCAGCAACGCCGCAGATGGCTACACCTTC. Its translation is CASSNAADGYTF.

This chain uses TRBV6-4 with TRBJ2-2; 7 bases map to TRBD2. Trimming at V came to 6 bases and at J to 0 bases, leaving 7 bases not matched to a gene. Germline-derived CDR1 and CDR2 are MRHNA and SNTAGT. This CDR3 comprises 16 residues. CDR3 region: CASSEQGGANTGELFF. The CDR3 DNA follows: TGTGCCAGCAGCGAGCAGGGAGGGGCGAACACCGGGGAGCTGTTTTTT.

The chain has TRBV11-2 and TRBJ2-1, with D perhaps TRBD2 (6 bases). Germline-derived CDR1 and CDR2 are SGHAT and FQNNGV. This CDR3 is 11 amino acids long. Trimming took off 1 base at V and 15 bases at J, with 10 bases between the two ends. CDR3 residues: CASSLAGGAFF. CDR3 in DNA: TGTGCCAGCAGCTTAGCCGGAGGGGCGTTCTTC.

This clonotype appeared a few times. The J gene is TRBJ2-1, the V gene TRBV20-1; 8 bases line up with TRBD2. The CDR3 sequence is 15 residues long. Germline CDR1 DFQATT, CDR2 SNEGSKA (reference sequence). Trimming took 5 bases from V and 3 from J; bases not matched to a gene: 9. In DNA, the CDR3 is TGCAGTGCTCCCGAGGCGGGGGGTAACTACAATGAGCAGTTCTTC. Residues: CSAPEAGGNYNEQFF.

In this sample, this clonotype turned up a few times. This chain connects TRBV12-3 or TRBV12-4 to TRBJ2-3; no clear D gene. V was trimmed by 2 bases and J by 7 bases, leaving 7 bases between them. CDR3 size: 12 residues. The CDR3 sequence is CASSLTRNTQYF. The CDR3 DNA follows: TGTGCCAGCAGTTTAACGCGTAATACGCAGTATTTT.

As regards this clonotype: The junction departs from germline at one end; a sequencing error may be responsible. The chain links TRBV6-6 to TRBJ2-7; D ambiguous. The CDR3 runs 13 residues. CDR1 and CDR2 (germline): MNHNY, SVGAGI (reference sequence). In nucleotides, the CDR3 is TGTGCCAGCAGTTCGTCAGGACCCTACGGGCAGTACTTC. It is translated as CASSSSGPYGQYF.

The genes are TRBV20-1 and TRBJ2-3, with 8 bases that match TRBD2. Trimming took 5 bases from V and 4 from J; bases not matched to a gene: 8. Per the germline V gene, CDR1 is DFQATT and CDR2 is SNEGSKA (reference sequence). CDR3 length: 14 residues. This CDR3 is CSASGTSRADTQYF. The CDR3 DNA reads TGCAGTGCTTCCGGGACTAGTCGTGCAGATACGCAGTATTTT.

The rearrangement joins TRBV6-2 or TRBV6-3 to TRBJ2-7; a weak D match, TRBD2 (5 bases). The CDR3 consists of 14 residues. The V end lost 9 bases, the J end lost 1 base, and 16 bases lay between the germline ends. Germline V gene data show CDR1 as MNHEY and CDR2 as SVGEGT. CDR3 sequence: CARGSWTGSYEQYF. The CDR3 region has the DNA TGTGCCAGGGGTTCTTGGACTGGTTCCTACGAGCAGTACTTC.

At least ten counts were recorded for this clonotype. The chain is built from TRBV7-2 and TRBJ1-6; no clear D. Germline CDR1 SGHTA, CDR2 FQGNSA. CDR3 length: 16 amino acids. The V end lost 5 bases, the J end lost 1 base, and 12 bases lay between the germline ends. The CDR3 DNA is TGTGCCAGCAGCCCTCCGGCGGGATCCTATAATTCACCCCTCCACTTT. Encoded protein: CASSPPAGSYNSPLHF. Looking up the rest from reference TRBV7-2 and TRBJ1-6 gives the full variable domain: GAGVSQSPSNKVTEKGKDVELRCDPISGHTALYWYRQSLGQGLEFLIYFQGNSAPDKSGLPSDRFSAERTGGSVSTLTIQRTQQEDSAVYLCASSPPAGSYNSPLHFGNGTRLTVT.

This clonotype came up once. V is TRBV2 and J is TRBJ1-5; D is unclear. V gave up 0 bases and J gave up 3 bases, with 9 bases separating them. CDR3 size: 15 residues. CDR1 and CDR2 (germline): SNHLY, FYNNEI. The chain's CDR3 is CASSEAVGINQPQHF. CDR3 in DNA: TGTGCCAGCAGTGAAGCCGTAGGGATCAATCAGCCCCAGCATTTT.

CDR3 bases: TGTGCCAGCAGTTCCGACAGGCGTGCTTTCTTT. It specifies CASSSDRRAFF. The chain links TRBV12-3 or TRBV12-4 to TRBJ1-1; weak D call: TRBD1 (6 bases). The CDR3 has 11 amino acids. V lost 4 bases and J lost 11, with 11 bases in between.

The genes are TRBV6-6 and TRBJ2-3; 14 nucleotides match TRBD2. CDR1 and CDR2 from the germline V gene are MNHNY and SVGAGI (reference sequence). V was clipped by 7 bases and J by 3 bases; unmatched bases: 9. The CDR3 is 17 amino acids. The CDR3 reads CASIPGLAGDSTDTQYF. The CDR3 DNA sequence: TGTGCCAGCATTCCGGGACTAGCGGGAGATTCGACAGATACGCAGTATTTT.

This rearrangement joins TRBV27 to TRBJ1-5; the D is unclear. Germline-derived CDR1 and CDR2 are MNHEY and SMNVEV (reference sequence). V lost 7 bases to trimming and J lost 1 base, with 8 bases between them. This CDR3 spans 13 amino acids. The CDR3 DNA sequence: TGTGCCAGCATGTGGAGGAGCAATCAGCCCCAGCATTTT. Protein: CASMWRSNQPQHF.